The entry below gives a single TCR beta chain sequence along with its context. What it recognizes is unknown. This entry is derived from a study of cytomegalovirus exposure and HLA in healthy donors. Study results and limitations: Later on, analysis showed that most CMV-associated TCR beta chains appeared to be HLA-restricted.

Whereas donors were nominally healthy upon sampling, unrecorded immune exposures were probable. This CDR3 has 16 residues. Trimming removed 5 bases from V and 2 bases from J, with 17 bases in between. Germline lookup yields CDR1 MDHEN and CDR2 SYDVKM. A multiplex PCR was run with 60 Vbeta primers and 13 Jbeta primers. The table came from immunoSEQ multiplex PCR; TCRdb's copy has only in-frame clones and leaves some out. The table has 150,000 to 170,000 clones, roughly three quarters seen once. This chain uses TRBV28 with TRBJ2-3, with D tentatively TRBD2 (5 bases). The specimen sequenced was PBMCs. The sequence came from a man aged 25 to 40 in good health and CMV-seropositive. DNA of the CDR3: TGTGCCAGCAGTCACCGAGGCGGGCGAGACACAGATACGCAGTATTTT. Its translation is CASSHRGGRDTDTQYF.